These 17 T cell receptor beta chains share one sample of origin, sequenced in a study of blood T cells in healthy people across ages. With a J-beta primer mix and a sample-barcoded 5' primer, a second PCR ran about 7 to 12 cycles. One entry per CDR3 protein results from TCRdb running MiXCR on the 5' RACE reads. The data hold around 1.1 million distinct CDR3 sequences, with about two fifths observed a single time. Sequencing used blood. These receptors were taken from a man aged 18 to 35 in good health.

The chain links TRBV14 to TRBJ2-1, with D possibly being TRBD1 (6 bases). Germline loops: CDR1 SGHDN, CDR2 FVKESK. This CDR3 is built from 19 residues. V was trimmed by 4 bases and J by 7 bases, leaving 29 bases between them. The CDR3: CASSPYVPYGTNGWNEQFF. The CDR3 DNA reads TGTGCCAGCAGCCCGTACGTTCCCTACGGGACAAACGGTTGGAATGAGCAGTTCTTC.

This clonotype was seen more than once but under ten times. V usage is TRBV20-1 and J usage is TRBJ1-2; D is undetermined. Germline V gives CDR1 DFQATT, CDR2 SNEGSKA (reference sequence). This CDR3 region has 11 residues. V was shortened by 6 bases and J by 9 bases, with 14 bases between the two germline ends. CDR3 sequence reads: CSARPGNRYTF. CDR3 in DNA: TGCAGTGCCCGACCCGGTAATCGCTACACCTTC.

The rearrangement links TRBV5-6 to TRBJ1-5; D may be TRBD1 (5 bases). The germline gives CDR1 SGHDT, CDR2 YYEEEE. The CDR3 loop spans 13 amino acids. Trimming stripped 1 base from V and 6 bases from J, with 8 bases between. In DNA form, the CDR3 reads TGTGCCAGCAGCTTGTGGGGGGTTCAGCCCCAGCATTTT. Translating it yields CASSLWGVQPQHF.

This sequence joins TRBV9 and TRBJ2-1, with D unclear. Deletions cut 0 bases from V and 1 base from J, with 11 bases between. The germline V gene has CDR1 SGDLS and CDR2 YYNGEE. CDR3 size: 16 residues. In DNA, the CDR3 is TGTGCCAGCAGCGTAGCTACTTCGAATTCCTACAATGAGCAGTTCTTC. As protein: CASSVATSNSYNEQFF. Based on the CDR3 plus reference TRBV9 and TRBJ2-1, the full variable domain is DSGVTQTPKHLITATGQRVTLRCSPRSGDLSVYWYQQSLDQGLQFLIQYYNGEERAKGNILERFSAQQFPDLHSELNLSSLELGDSALYFCASSVATSNSYNEQFFGPGTRLTVL.

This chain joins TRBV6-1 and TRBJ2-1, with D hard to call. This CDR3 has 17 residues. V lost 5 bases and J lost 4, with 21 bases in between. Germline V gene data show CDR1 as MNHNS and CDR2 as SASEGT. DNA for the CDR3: TGTGCCAGCAGTCCCCACACGACACGCTTTGGGTACAATGAGCAGTTCTTC. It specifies CASSPHTTRFGYNEQFF.

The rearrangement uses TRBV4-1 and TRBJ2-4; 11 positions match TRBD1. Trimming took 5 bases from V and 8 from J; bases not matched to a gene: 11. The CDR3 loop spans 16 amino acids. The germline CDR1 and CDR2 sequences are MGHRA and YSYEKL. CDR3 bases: TGCGCCAGCAGCACCTGGGACAGGGGGATGGGAGACATTCAGTACTTC. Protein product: CASSTWDRGMGDIQYF.

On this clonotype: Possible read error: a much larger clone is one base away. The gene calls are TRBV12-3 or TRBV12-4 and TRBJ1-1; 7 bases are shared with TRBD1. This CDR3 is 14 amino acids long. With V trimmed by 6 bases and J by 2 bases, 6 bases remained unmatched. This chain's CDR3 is CASRQGGSNTEAFF. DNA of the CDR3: TGTGCCAGCAGGCAGGGGGGGAGCAACACTGAAGCTTTCTTT.

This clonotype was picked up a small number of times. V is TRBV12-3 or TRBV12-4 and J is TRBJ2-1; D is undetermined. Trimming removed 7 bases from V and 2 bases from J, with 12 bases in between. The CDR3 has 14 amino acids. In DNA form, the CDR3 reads TGTGCCAGCACCCGAGGCTCGGCCTACAATGAGCAGTTCTTC. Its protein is CASTRGSAYNEQFF.

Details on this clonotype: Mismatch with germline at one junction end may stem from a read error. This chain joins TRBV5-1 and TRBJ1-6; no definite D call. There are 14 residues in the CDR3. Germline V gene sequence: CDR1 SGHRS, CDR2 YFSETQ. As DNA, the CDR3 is TGCGCCAGCAGCCAGCAGGCGGATAATTCACCCCCCCACTTT. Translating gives CASSQQADNSPPHF.

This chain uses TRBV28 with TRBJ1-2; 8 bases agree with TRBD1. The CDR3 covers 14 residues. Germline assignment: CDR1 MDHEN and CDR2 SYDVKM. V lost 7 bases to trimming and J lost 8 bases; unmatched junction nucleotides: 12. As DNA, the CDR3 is TGTGCCAGCAACCCGGACAGGGAGTTGGCAGGCTACACCTTC. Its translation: CASNPDRELAGYTF.

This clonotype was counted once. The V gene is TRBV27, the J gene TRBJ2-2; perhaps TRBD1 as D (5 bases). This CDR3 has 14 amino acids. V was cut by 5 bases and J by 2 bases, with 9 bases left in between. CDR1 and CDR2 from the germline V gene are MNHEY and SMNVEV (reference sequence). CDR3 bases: TGTGCCAGCAGTACCGGACACAACACCGGGGAGCTGTTTTTT. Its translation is CASSTGHNTGELFF.

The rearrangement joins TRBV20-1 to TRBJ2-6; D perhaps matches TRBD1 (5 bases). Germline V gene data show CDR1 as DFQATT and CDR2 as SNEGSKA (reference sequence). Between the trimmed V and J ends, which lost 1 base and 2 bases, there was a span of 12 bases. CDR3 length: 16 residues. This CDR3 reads CSARGKGPPGANVLTF. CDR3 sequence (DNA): TGCAGTGCTAGAGGCAAGGGGCCACCTGGGGCCAACGTCCTGACTTTC.

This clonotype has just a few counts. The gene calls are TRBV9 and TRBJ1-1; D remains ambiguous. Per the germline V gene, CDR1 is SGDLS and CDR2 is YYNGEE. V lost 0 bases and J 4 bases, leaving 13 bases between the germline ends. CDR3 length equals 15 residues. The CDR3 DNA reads TGTGCCAGCAGCGTAGACGGGGTGGACGGCACTGAAGCTTTCTTT. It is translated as CASSVDGVDGTEAFF.

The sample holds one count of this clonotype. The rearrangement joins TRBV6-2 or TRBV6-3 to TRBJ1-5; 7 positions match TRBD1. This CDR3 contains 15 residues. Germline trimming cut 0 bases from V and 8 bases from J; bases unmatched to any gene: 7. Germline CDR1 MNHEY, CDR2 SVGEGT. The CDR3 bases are TGTGCCAGCAGTTACTCTGGACAGGTCTTGAAGCCCCAGCATTTT. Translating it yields CASSYSGQVLKPQHF.

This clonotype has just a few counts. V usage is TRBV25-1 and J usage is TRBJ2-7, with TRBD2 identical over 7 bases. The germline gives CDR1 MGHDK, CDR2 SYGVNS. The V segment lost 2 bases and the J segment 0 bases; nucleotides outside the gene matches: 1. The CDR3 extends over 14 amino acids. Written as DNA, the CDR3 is TGTGCCAGCAGTGAAAGCGGGACCTCCTACGAGCAGTACTTC. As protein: CASSESGTSYEQYF.

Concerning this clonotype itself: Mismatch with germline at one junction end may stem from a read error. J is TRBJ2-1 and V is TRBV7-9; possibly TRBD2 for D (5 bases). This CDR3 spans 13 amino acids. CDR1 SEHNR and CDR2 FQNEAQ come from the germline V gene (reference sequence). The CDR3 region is CTSSLAREDEQFF. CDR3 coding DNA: TGTACCAGCAGCTTAGCGAGGGAAGATGAGCAGTTCTTC.

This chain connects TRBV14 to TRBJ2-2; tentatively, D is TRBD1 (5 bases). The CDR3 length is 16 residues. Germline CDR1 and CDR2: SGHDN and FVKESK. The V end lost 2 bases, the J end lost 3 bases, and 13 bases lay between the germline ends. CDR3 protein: CASSQTGFLDTGELFF. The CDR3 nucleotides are TGTGCCAGCAGCCAAACAGGTTTTTTGGACACCGGGGAGCTGTTTTTT.